These 19 T cell receptor beta chains were all obtained from the same sample, sequenced in a study of a mutant IDH1 vaccine in newly diagnosed glioma. Here immunoSEQ multiplex PCR was the method, and the copy in TCRdb shows in-frame clones only, minus some. The sample holds tens of thousands of clones; about 88% are singletons and the top ten take roughly 2%. Time point indicated: week 35, safety follow-up. Topical imiquimod was applied with each vaccine dose, which held 300 ug of mutant IDH1 20-mer peptide. What these receptors recognize is not known. The sample consisted of PBMCs, taken from a glioma patient whose treatment included an IDH1 peptide vaccine. The source is a man aged 25 to 40 with glioma.

The chain is built from TRBV30 and TRBJ2-7, with 8 bases identical to TRBD1. V lost 6 bases, J lost 0 bases, and 13 bases stayed unmatched. The CDR3 totals 16 residues. Looked up from germline, CDR1 is GTSNPN and CDR2 is SVGIG (reference sequence). The CDR3 reads CACRDRTTGSSYEQYF. In DNA form, the CDR3 reads TGTGCCTGTAGGGACAGGACCACGGGGAGCTCCTACGAGCAGTACTTC.

V and J are TRBV5-1 and TRBJ1-1; 7 bases are a match to TRBD1. The CDR3 loop spans 14 amino acids. V trimming: 6 bases; J trimming: 5 bases; junction bases outside the gene matches: 10. The germline gives CDR1 SGHRS, CDR2 YFSETQ. The chain's CDR3 is CASTSQGERTEAFF. In DNA, the CDR3 is TGCGCCAGCACTAGTCAGGGGGAGAGGACTGAAGCTTTCTTT.

The J gene is TRBJ2-1, the V gene TRBV6-1, with D possibly TRBD2 on 6 matching bases. This CDR3 region has 14 residues. Trimming left V 1 base short and J 7 bases short, with 11 bases between. Germline CDR1 and CDR2: MNHNS and SASEGT. The CDR3 reads CASSEGEAWNEQFF. In nucleotides, the CDR3 is TGTGCCAGCAGTGAAGGGGAGGCTTGGAATGAGCAGTTCTTC.

The chain recombines TRBV19 with TRBJ1-2; 8 bases are a match to TRBD1. This CDR3 comprises 12 residues. V shed 8 bases, J shed 8 bases, and the junction held 7 bases outside the gene matches. Per germline, CDR1 LNHDA and CDR2 SQIVND (reference sequence). CDR3 nucleotide sequence: TGTGCCAGTGAGGACAGGGCTGGGGGCTACACCTTC. Translating gives CASEDRAGGYTF. Looking up the rest from reference TRBV19 and TRBJ1-2 gives the full variable domain: DGGITQSPKYLFRKEGQNVTLSCEQNLNHDAMYWYRQDPGQGLRLIYYSQIVNDFQKGDIAEGYSVSREKKESFPLTVTSAQKNPTAFYLCASEDRAGGYTFGSGTRLTVV.

This chain connects TRBV5-6 to TRBJ2-5, with TRBD2 matching over 13 bases. Trimming at V came to 5 bases and at J to 5 bases, leaving 6 bases not matched to a gene. The CDR3 is 15 residues long. Germline V gene lookup returns CDR1 SGHDT and CDR2 YYEEEE. This CDR3 is CASRAGLAGVETQYF. Here the CDR3 DNA reads TGTGCCAGCAGGGCAGGACTAGCGGGAGTGGAGACCCAGTACTTC.

This clone was observed once. The V and J genes are TRBV2 and TRBJ2-2; possibly TRBD2 for D (5 bases). This CDR3 comprises 14 residues. Germline values: CDR1 SNHLY, CDR2 FYNNEI. V lost 6 bases and J 5 bases, leaving 13 bases between the germline ends. In DNA form, the CDR3 reads TGTGCCAGCAGAAGGGAGAAAGGTACCGGGGAGCTGTTTTTT. Residues: CASRREKGTGELFF.

V usage is TRBV9 and J usage is TRBJ2-6; 8 bases fit TRBD1. Losses at the gene ends were 3 bases for V and 0 bases for J; bases not matched to a gene: 8. Looked up from germline, CDR1 is SGDLS and CDR2 is YYNGEE. The length of the CDR3 is 18 residues. The CDR3 DNA reads as TGTGCCAGCAGCGATTGGACAGGGCGAAACTCTGGGGCCAACGTCCTGACTTTC. Amino acid sequence: CASSDWTGRNSGANVLTF.

The chain combines TRBV7-2 with TRBJ2-7; D is uncertain. This CDR3 spans 11 amino acids. Germline CDR1 SGHTA, CDR2 FQGNSA. Trimming removed 5 bases at V and 2 bases at J, with 4 bases between. Here the CDR3 reads CASSIAYEQYF. The CDR3 region has the DNA TGTGCCAGCAGCATCGCCTACGAGCAGTACTTC.

The V call is TRBV4-3, the J call TRBJ1-4; D is possibly TRBD1 (5 bases). The CDR3 has 14 amino acids. CDR1 is LGHNA and CDR2 is YSLEER in the germline V gene. Trimming left V 3 bases short and J 6 bases short, with 11 bases between. The CDR3, as DNA: TGCGCCAGCAGCCACGGACAACGGGATGAAAAACTGTTTTTT. It codes for CASSHGQRDEKLFF.

This chain joins TRBV18 and TRBJ2-3, with D maybe TRBD1 (6 bases). Trimming took off 4 bases at V and 3 bases at J, with 11 bases between the two ends. Per germline, CDR1 KGHSH and CDR2 LQKENI. CDR3 length: 14 residues. The CDR3 nucleotides read TGTGCCAGCTCACTTCAGGGACAAACAGATACGCAGTATTTT. Translation gives CASSLQGQTDTQYF. The full variable domain, its missing parts supplied by reference TRBV18 and TRBJ2-3, is NAGVMQNPRHLVRRRGQEARLRCSPMKGHSHVYWYRQLPEEGLKFMVYLQKENIIDESGMPKERFSAEFPKEGPSILRIQQVVRGDSAAYFCASSLQGQTDTQYFGPGTRLTVL.

For the CDR3, the DNA is TGTGCCAGCAGCTTGGGGGGCAGGGGGCGGCAATCTACAGATACGCAGTATTTT. It is translated as CASSLGGRGRQSTDTQYF. This sequence joins TRBV5-4 and TRBJ2-3, with 8 bases that match TRBD1. The CDR3 length is 18 residues. Per the germline V gene, CDR1 is SGHNT and CDR2 is YYREEE (reference sequence). The ends lost 0 bases at V and 3 bases at J; junction bases unmatched: 12. Drawing the rest from reference TRBV5-4 and TRBJ2-3, the complete variable domain is ETGVTQSPTHLIKTRGQQVTLRCSSQSGHNTVSWYQQALGQGPQFIFQYYREEENGRGNFPPRFSGLQFPNYSSELNVNALELDDSALYLCASSLGGRGRQSTDTQYFGPGTRLTVL.

The J gene is TRBJ1-2, the V gene TRBV7-2; D call uncertain. This CDR3 region has 15 residues. The germline V gene encodes CDR1 SGHTA and CDR2 FQGNSA. The V and J ends lost 2 bases and 1 base respectively, with 11 bases between them. The CDR3 DNA is TGTGCCAGCAGCTTATCGTTGGTCCGTAACTATGGCTACACCTTC. Its protein is CASSLSLVRNYGYTF.

The chain links TRBV19 to TRBJ2-5; 9 nucleotides line up with TRBD1. The CDR3 consists of 14 residues. Germline V gives CDR1 LNHDA, CDR2 SQIVND (reference sequence). Trimming took 6 bases from V and 9 from J; bases not matched to a gene: 11. This CDR3 reads CASRTSGQGKAQYF. Here the CDR3 DNA reads TGTGCCAGTAGGACCTCGGGACAGGGAAAGGCCCAGTACTTC.

J is TRBJ2-7 and V is TRBV5-1; 9 positions agree with TRBD1. V lost 10 bases, J lost 2 bases, and 4 bases stayed unmatched. This CDR3 is built from 12 residues. Germline loops: CDR1 SGHRS, CDR2 YFSETQ. The CDR3 reads CALRDRAYEQYF. Written as DNA, the CDR3 is TGCGCCCTCCGGGACAGGGCCTACGAGCAGTACTTC.

The genes are TRBV30 and TRBJ1-1; D is possibly TRBD1 (5 bases). The germline V gene has CDR1 GTSNPN and CDR2 SVGIG (reference sequence). V was cut by 2 bases and J by 6 bases, with 7 bases left in between. The length of the CDR3 is 11 residues. CDR3 in amino acids: CAWSRQSEAFF. The DNA of the CDR3 is TGTGCCTGGAGTAGACAGTCTGAAGCTTTCTTT.

This rearrangement joins TRBV9 to TRBJ2-2; D not resolved. The V end lost 9 bases, the J end lost 0 bases, and 18 bases lay between the germline ends. The CDR3 has 16 amino acids. The germline V gene encodes CDR1 SGDLS and CDR2 YYNGEE. The CDR3 DNA follows: TGTGCCACCACGCGTGGTGACGGCACGAACACCGGGGAGCTGTTTTTT. It specifies CATTRGDGTNTGELFF.

This chain uses TRBV9 with TRBJ2-2; D ambiguous. This CDR3 comprises 13 residues. Germline V gives CDR1 SGDLS, CDR2 YYNGEE. V was cut by 8 bases and J by 4 bases, with 12 bases left in between. The CDR3 nucleotides are TGTGCCAGTTCAGAGTACCTCACCGGGGAGCTGTTTTTT. Encoded protein: CASSEYLTGELFF.

The chain joins TRBV6-4 to TRBJ2-1; D is uncertain. The germline gives CDR1 MRHNA, CDR2 SNTAGT. V was shortened by 0 bases and J by 2 bases, with 8 bases between the two germline ends. This CDR3 region has 15 residues. The DNA of the CDR3 is TGTGCCAGCAGTGACTCACGGAGCCCCTACAATGAGCAGTTCTTC. Its protein is CASSDSRSPYNEQFF.

The V gene is TRBV6-5, the J gene TRBJ1-1; no reliable D call. The CDR3 spans 15 residues. V gave up 0 bases and J gave up 0 bases, with 8 bases separating them. The germline gives CDR1 MNHEY, CDR2 SVGAGI. DNA of the CDR3: TGTGCCAGCAGTTACTCGGGTCTGGTGAACACTGAAGCTTTCTTT. This encodes CASSYSGLVNTEAFF.